The 21 T cell receptor beta chains in this list originate from one sample, sequenced in a study of blood T cell repertoires in COVID-19. Clones were read by immunoSEQ multiplex PCR, and TCRdb kept only the in-frame ones, dropping some. The sample records about 52,000 clones, approximately 84% being singletons. Sequencing was performed on peripheral blood. These receptors were collected from a human donor with active COVID-19. The donor label of this sample is uncertain.

Only one count was recorded for this clone. The chain carries TRBV10-3 and TRBJ1-2; maybe TRBD1 (6 bases). The CDR3 extends over 14 amino acids. Looked up from germline, CDR1 is ENHRY and CDR2 is SYGVKD. V lost 10 bases and J lost 8, with 23 bases in between. CDR3 in amino acids: CASKQDSTTDGYTF. The CDR3 coding sequence is TGTGCCAGCAAACAGGACAGTACCACGGACGGCTACACCTTC.

CDR3 DNA: TGTGCCAGCAGTGAGATGGGACAGCTCGGCTCTAACTATGGCTACACCTTC. Translation: CASSEMGQLGSNYGYTF. The rearrangement uses TRBV6-1 and TRBJ1-2; 7 nucleotides agree with TRBD1. The V segment lost 3 bases and the J segment 0 bases; nucleotides outside the gene matches: 10. CDR3 length: 17 residues. Germline V gene lookup returns CDR1 MNHNS and CDR2 SASEGT.

J is TRBJ2-3 and V is TRBV9; 10 positions match TRBD2. This CDR3 region has 15 residues. Trimming removed 3 bases from V and 4 bases from J; junction bases left unmatched: 5. Per the germline V gene, CDR1 is SGDLS and CDR2 is YYNGEE. The CDR3 coding sequence is TGTGCCAGCAGCGGGACTAGCGGACTCGCAGATACGCAGTATTTT. Translated, it gives CASSGTSGLADTQYF. Supplemented by reference TRBV9 and TRBJ2-3, the full variable domain reads DSGVTQTPKHLITATGQRVTLRCSPRSGDLSVYWYQQSLDQGLQFLIQYYNGEERAKGNILERFSAQQFPDLHSELNLSSLELGDSALYFCASSGTSGLADTQYFGPGTRLTVL.

The chain combines TRBV6-5 with TRBJ2-7, with D hard to call. Germline assignment: CDR1 MNHEY and CDR2 SVGAGI. The CDR3 length is 13 residues. V lost 0 bases and J lost 4, with 7 bases in between. CDR3 sequence: CASSYSTSYEQYF. The CDR3 DNA is TGTGCCAGCAGTTACTCGACATCATACGAGCAGTACTTC.

The chain joins TRBV10-3 to TRBJ1-6, with 10 bases matching TRBD1. From germline, CDR1 is ENHRY and CDR2 SYGVKD. The CDR3 loop spans 14 amino acids. Trimming at V came to 10 bases and at J to 3 bases, leaving 3 bases not matched to a gene. This CDR3 reads CASGQGDYNSPLHF. CDR3 sequence (DNA): TGTGCCAGTGGACAGGGGGACTATAATTCACCCCTCCACTTT.

This clone has just a few counts. The chain recombines TRBV7-2 with TRBJ1-3; TRBD1 aligns across 8 bases. Germline CDR1 and CDR2: SGHTA and FQGNSA. The CDR3 has 15 residues. Unmatched junction bases numbered 4, after V lost 5 bases and J lost 1 base. DNA for the CDR3: TGTGCCAGCAGCGAGCAGGGGGCGTCTGGAAACACCATATATTTT. It translates to CASSEQGASGNTIYF.

The chain is built from TRBV7-2 and TRBJ1-5; D may be TRBD1 (6 bases). CDR1 is SGHTA and CDR2 is FQGNSA in the germline V gene. The CDR3 contains 14 residues. The germline V and J ends were trimmed by 1 base and 8 bases, with 12 bases remaining between them. The CDR3 bases are TGTGCCAGCAGCTTAGACAGGGACCTTGAGCCCCAGCATTTT. Amino acids: CASSLDRDLEPQHF.

The table lists this clone with a count of one. The genes are TRBV15 and TRBJ2-7, with D tentatively TRBD1 (7 bases). The V gene's germline CDR1 is LNHNV and CDR2 YYDKDF (reference sequence). Trimming took 3 bases from V and 1 from J, leaving 10 bases between them. The CDR3 runs to 14 residues. DNA of the CDR3: TGTGCCACCAGCAGGGGGGGACAGTCCTACGAGCAGTACTTC. It encodes CATSRGGQSYEQYF. Full variable domain (remainder filled in from reference TRBV15 and TRBJ2-7): DAMVIQNPRYQVTQFGKPVTLSCSQTLNHNVMYWYQQKSSQAPKLLFHYYDKDFNNEADTPDNFQSRRPNTSFCFLDIRSPGLGDTAMYLCATSRGGQSYEQYFGPGTRLTVT.

This clone was detected a few times. CDR3 sequence: CASSLAGGQNYGYTF. The CDR3 DNA reads as TGTGCCAGCAGCTTAGCAGGGGGACAGAACTATGGCTACACCTTC. The chain uses TRBV7-9 and TRBJ1-2; TRBD1 matches at 7 bases. J lost 2 bases, V lost 0 bases, and 3 bases had no gene match. Germline CDR1 is SEHNR and CDR2 is FQNEAQ (reference sequence). This CDR3 has 15 amino acids.

This clone was seen just once. The chain has TRBV18 and TRBJ2-3; TRBD2 might be the D (6 bases). V was pared by 2 bases and J by 2 bases, with 14 bases between. This CDR3 spans 16 amino acids. Germline V gene sequence: CDR1 KGHSH, CDR2 LQKENI. The CDR3 protein is CASSPGLRGYTDTQYF. The CDR3 bases are TGTGCCAGCTCACCAGGGTTGCGGGGCTACACAGATACGCAGTATTTT. Looking up the rest from reference TRBV18 and TRBJ2-3 gives the full variable domain: NAGVMQNPRHLVRRRGQEARLRCSPMKGHSHVYWYRQLPEEGLKFMVYLQKENIIDESGMPKERFSAEFPKEGPSILRIQQVVRGDSAAYFCASSPGLRGYTDTQYFGPGTRLTVL.

The rearrangement links TRBV24-1 to TRBJ2-1; 8 nucleotides align to TRBD1. The CDR3 has 15 residues. Germline V lookup: CDR1 KGHDR, CDR2 SFDVKD. V trimming: 4 bases; J trimming: 6 bases; junction bases outside the gene matches: 7. CDR3 residues: CATSEGGQARNEQFF. The CDR3 coding sequence is TGTGCCACCAGTGAGGGGGGACAGGCCCGCAATGAGCAGTTCTTC.

The genes are TRBV11-3 and TRBJ2-3; perhaps TRBD1 as D (6 bases). Germline V gene lookup returns CDR1 SGHNT and CDR2 YENEEA. The V end was cut by 1 base, the J end by 5 bases, with 7 bases between. The CDR3 covers 13 residues. CDR3 sequence reads: CASSLGDIDTQYF. The CDR3 region has the DNA TGTGCCAGCAGCTTAGGGGACATAGATACGCAGTATTTT.

The J gene is TRBJ2-5, the V gene TRBV2; 8 nucleotides align to TRBD1. Per the germline V gene, CDR1 is SNHLY and CDR2 is FYNNEI. CDR3 size: 15 residues. V was clipped by 6 bases and J by 7 bases; unmatched bases: 13. This CDR3 reads CASRAGGVLRVTQYF. The CDR3, as DNA: TGTGCCAGCAGAGCAGGGGGCGTTCTACGCGTGACCCAGTACTTC.

This clone showed up just once. The rearrangement joins TRBV7-2 to TRBJ2-3; 9 nucleotides match TRBD2. The CDR3 consists of 18 residues. The V gene's germline CDR1 is SGHTA and CDR2 FQGNSA. Trimming took 5 bases from V and 7 from J; bases not matched to a gene: 19. The CDR3 region is CASSQRDPRASGDHTQYF. The CDR3 nucleotides read TGTGCCAGCAGCCAACGGGACCCGCGGGCTAGCGGGGACCATACGCAGTATTTT.

The chain has TRBV27 and TRBJ1-3; no clear D. The CDR3 contains 18 residues. Trimming stripped 0 bases from V and 0 bases from J, with 15 bases between. Per germline, CDR1 MNHEY and CDR2 SMNVEV (reference sequence). The CDR3 coding sequence is TGTGCCAGCAGTTTATCCCCCCCAAATGTCTACTCTGGAAACACCATATATTTT. It specifies CASSLSPPNVYSGNTIYF.

Regarding this clone: One end of the junction fails to match germline, which may point to a read error. The gene calls are TRBV5-4 and TRBJ2-1; unclear D gene. Germline-derived CDR1 and CDR2 are SGHNT and YYREEE (reference sequence). The CDR3 spans 11 residues. The CDR3 bases are TGTGCCAGCAGCTACTACACTGAGCAGTTCTTC. As protein: CASSYYTEQFF.

The chain has TRBV7-2 and TRBJ2-5, with D tentatively TRBD2 (7 bases). Trimming took off 0 bases at V and 2 bases at J, with 13 bases between the two ends. The CDR3 runs to 16 residues. The germline V gene has CDR1 SGHTA and CDR2 FQGNSA. In DNA, the CDR3 is TGTGCCAGCAGCTTAGCGGGGGGGCCACCTCAAGAGACCCAGTACTTC. It is translated as CASSLAGGPPQETQYF.

The J gene is TRBJ2-5, the V gene TRBV5-4, with 13 bases identical to TRBD2. The V segment lost 4 bases and the J segment 5 bases; nucleotides outside the gene matches: 8. The germline gives CDR1 SGHNT, CDR2 YYREEE (reference sequence). The CDR3 is made up of 16 amino acids. CDR3 region: CASSASTSGGRETQYF. The CDR3 bases are TGTGCCAGCAGCGCCTCGACTAGCGGGGGGCGGGAGACCCAGTACTTC.

The CDR3 protein is CASRPSGDEQFF. In DNA form, the CDR3 reads TGTGCCAGCAGACCGAGCGGGGACGAGCAGTTCTTC. This chain uses TRBV27 with TRBJ2-1; 7 nucleotides match TRBD2. Germline CDR1 and CDR2: MNHEY and SMNVEV (reference sequence). Trimming at V came to 6 bases and at J to 10 bases, leaving 6 bases not matched to a gene. This CDR3 contains 12 residues.

The CDR3 here is CASSLGLAGGDSYNEQFF. The DNA for the CDR3 is TGTGCCAGCAGCTTGGGACTAGCGGGGGGGGACTCCTACAATGAGCAGTTCTTC. The chain links TRBV7-8 to TRBJ2-1; 16 nucleotides line up with TRBD2. This CDR3 is built from 18 residues. Germline CDR1 SGHVS, CDR2 FQNEAQ. With 3 bases clipped from V and 0 bases from J, the junction kept 2 bases outside the gene matches.

This chain connects TRBV7-2 to TRBJ2-7; 9 bases align to TRBD1. The CDR3 covers 13 residues. V shed 10 bases, J shed 2 bases, and the junction held 6 bases outside the gene matches. The germline CDR1 and CDR2 sequences are SGHTA and FQGNSA. The CDR3 reads CATGRDRAYEQYF. For the CDR3, the DNA is TGTGCCACCGGCCGGGACAGGGCCTACGAGCAGTACTTC.